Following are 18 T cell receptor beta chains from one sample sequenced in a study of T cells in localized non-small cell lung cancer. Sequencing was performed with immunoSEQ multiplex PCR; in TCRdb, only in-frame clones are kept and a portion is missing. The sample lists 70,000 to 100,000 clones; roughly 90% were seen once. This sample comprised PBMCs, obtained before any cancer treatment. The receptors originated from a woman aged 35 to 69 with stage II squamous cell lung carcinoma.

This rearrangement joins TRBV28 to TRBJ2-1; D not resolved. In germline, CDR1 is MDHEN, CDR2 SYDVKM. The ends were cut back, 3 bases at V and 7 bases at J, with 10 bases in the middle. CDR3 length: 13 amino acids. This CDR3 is CASSFAGLNEQFF. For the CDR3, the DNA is TGTGCCAGCAGTTTTGCTGGATTGAATGAGCAGTTCTTC.

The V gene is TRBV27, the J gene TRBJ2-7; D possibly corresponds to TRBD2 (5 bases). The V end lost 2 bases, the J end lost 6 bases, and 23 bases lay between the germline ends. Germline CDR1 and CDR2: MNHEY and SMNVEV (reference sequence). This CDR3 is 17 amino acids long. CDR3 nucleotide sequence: TGTGCCAGCAGTTTACGGGGATACGGCTCCGTACTCACCGAGCAGTACTTC. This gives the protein CASSLRGYGSVLTEQYF.

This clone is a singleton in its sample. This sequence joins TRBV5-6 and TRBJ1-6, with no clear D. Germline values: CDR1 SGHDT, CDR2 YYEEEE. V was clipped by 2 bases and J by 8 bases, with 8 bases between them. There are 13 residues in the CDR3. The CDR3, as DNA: TGTGCCAGCAGCTTCTTCGAGGATTCACCCCTCCACTTT. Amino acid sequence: CASSFFEDSPLHF.

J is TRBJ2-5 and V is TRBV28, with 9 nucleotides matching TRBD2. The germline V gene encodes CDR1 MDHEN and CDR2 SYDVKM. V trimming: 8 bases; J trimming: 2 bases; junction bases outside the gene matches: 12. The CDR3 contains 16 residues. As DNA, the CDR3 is TGTGCCAGCTCCATGAGGGGACTAGCTTTACAAGAGACCCAGTACTTC. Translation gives CASSMRGLALQETQYF.

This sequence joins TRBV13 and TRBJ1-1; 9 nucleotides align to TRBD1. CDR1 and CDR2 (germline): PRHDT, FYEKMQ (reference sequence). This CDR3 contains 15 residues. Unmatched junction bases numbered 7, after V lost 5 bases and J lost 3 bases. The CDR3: CASSDGDRDYTEAFF. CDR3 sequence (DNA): TGTGCCAGCAGCGATGGGGACAGGGATTACACTGAAGCTTTCTTT. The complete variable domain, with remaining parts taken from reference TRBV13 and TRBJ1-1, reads AAGVIQSPRHLIKEKRETATLKCYPIPRHDTVYWYQQGPGQDPQFLISFYEKMQSDKGSIPDRFSAQQFSDYHSELNMSSLELGDSALYFCASSDGDRDYTEAFFGQGTRLTVV.

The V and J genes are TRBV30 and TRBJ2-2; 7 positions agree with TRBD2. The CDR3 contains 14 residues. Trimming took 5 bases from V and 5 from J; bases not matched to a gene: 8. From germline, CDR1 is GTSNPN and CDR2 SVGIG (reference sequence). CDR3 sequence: CAWPSSGRTGELFF. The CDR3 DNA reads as TGTGCCTGGCCGTCTAGCGGTAGAACCGGGGAGCTGTTTTTT.

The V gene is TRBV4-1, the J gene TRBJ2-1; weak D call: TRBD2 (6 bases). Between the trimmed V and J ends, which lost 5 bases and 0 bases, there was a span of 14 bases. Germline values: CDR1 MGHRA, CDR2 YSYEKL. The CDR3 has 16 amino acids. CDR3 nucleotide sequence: TGCGCCAGCAGCGAAAGTCGGGAGAGCTCCTACAATGAGCAGTTCTTC. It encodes CASSESRESSYNEQFF.

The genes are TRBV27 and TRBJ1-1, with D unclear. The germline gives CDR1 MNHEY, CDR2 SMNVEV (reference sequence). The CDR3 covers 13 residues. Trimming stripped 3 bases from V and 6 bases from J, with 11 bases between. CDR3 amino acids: CASSLSVRAEAFF. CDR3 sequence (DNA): TGTGCCAGCAGTTTGTCCGTTCGAGCTGAAGCTTTCTTT.

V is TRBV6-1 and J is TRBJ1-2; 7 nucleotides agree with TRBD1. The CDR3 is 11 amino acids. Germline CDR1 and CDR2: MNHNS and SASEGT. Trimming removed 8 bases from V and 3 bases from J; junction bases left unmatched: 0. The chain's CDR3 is CASGTDYGYTF. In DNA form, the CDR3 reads TGTGCCAGCGGGACAGACTATGGCTACACCTTC.

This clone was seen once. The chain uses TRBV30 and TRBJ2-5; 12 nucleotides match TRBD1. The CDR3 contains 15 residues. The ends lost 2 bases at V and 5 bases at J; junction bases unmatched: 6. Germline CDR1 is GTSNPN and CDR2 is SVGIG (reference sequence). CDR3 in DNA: TGTGCCTGGAGTCCGGGACAGGGGGCTAGGGAGACCCAGTACTTC. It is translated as CAWSPGQGARETQYF.

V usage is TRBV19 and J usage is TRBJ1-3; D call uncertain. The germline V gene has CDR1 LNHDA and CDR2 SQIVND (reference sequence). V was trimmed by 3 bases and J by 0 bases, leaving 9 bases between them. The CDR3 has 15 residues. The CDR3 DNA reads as TGTGCCAGTAGTATTTCGTCCGCCTCTGGAAACACCATATATTTT. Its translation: CASSISSASGNTIYF.

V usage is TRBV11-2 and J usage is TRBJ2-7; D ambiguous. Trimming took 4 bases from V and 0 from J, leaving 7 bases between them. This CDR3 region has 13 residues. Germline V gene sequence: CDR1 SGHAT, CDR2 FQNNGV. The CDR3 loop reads CASSSAASYEQYF. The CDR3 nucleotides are TGTGCCAGCAGCTCCGCCGCCTCCTACGAGCAGTACTTC.

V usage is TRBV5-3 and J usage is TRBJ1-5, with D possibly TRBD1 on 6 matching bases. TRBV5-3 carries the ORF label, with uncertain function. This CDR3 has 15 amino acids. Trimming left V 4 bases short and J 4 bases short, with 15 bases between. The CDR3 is CARSTRTDKNQPQHF. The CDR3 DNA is TGTGCCAGAAGCACCCGGACAGATAAAAATCAGCCCCAGCATTTT.

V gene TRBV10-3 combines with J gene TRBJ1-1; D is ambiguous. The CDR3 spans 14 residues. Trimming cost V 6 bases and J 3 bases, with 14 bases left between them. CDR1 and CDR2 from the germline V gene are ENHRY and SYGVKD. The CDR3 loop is CAISPSRDHTEAFF. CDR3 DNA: TGTGCCATCAGCCCTTCCCGGGATCACACTGAAGCTTTCTTT.

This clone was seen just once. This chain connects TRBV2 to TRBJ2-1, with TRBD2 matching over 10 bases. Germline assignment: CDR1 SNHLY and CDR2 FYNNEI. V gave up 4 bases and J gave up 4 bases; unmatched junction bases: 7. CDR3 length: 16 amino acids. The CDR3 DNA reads TGTGCCAGCAGTGTGGCTAGCGGGGGACTATACAATGAGCAGTTCTTC. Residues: CASSVASGGLYNEQFF. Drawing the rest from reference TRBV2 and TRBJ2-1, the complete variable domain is EPEVTQTPSHQVTQMGQEVILRCVPISNHLYFYWYRQILGQKVEFLVSFYNNEISEKSEIFDDQFSVERPDGSNFTLKIRSTKLEDSAMYFCASSVASGGLYNEQFFGPGTRLTVL.

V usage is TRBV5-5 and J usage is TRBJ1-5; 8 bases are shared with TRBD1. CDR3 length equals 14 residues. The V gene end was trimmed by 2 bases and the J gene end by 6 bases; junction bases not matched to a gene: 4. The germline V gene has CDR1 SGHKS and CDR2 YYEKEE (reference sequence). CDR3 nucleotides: TGTGCCAGCAGCTTTCAGGGGGCCGGTCAGCCCCAGCATTTT. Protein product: CASSFQGAGQPQHF.

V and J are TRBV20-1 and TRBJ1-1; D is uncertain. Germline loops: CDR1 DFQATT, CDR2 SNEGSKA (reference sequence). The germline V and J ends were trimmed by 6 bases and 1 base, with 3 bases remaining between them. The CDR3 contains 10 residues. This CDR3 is CSATNTEAFF. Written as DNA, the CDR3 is TGCAGTGCCACGAACACTGAAGCTTTCTTT.

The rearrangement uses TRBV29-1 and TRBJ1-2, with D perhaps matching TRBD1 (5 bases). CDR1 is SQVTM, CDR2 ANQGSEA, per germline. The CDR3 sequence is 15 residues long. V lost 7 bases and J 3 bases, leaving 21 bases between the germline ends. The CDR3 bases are TGCAGCGCCACCGCGGGGGGGGGTGGTGACTATGGCTACACCTTC. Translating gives CSATAGGGGDYGYTF.